Listed here are 31 T cell receptor beta chains from one sample, sequenced in a study of cytomegalovirus exposure and HLA in healthy donors. Use of 60 Vbeta and 13 Jbeta primers characterized the PCR. The method was immunoSEQ multiplex PCR; TCRdb's version includes in-frame clones alone and lacks a portion of them. Here the sample spans more than 95,000 clones, approximately 80% being singletons. Sequenced sample: PBMCs. The receptors were sampled from a young woman in good health and CMV-seropositive.

V and J are TRBV28 and TRBJ1-1, with unresolved D. V shed 5 bases and J shed 6 bases, with 16 bases lying between them. Germline CDR1 reads MDHEN; CDR2 reads SYDVKM. The length of the CDR3 is 14 residues. CDR3 in amino acids: CASSVLPGSAEAFF. Here the CDR3 DNA reads TGTGCCAGCAGTGTCCTCCCAGGTAGCGCTGAAGCTTTCTTT.

This chain connects TRBV10-3 to TRBJ2-1; possibly TRBD1 for D (6 bases). V was shortened by 3 bases and J by 6 bases, with 15 bases between the two germline ends. Germline CDR1 reads ENHRY; CDR2 reads SYGVKD. There are 15 residues in the CDR3. This CDR3 is CAISDSGVPANEQFF. The DNA of the CDR3 is TGTGCCATCAGTGATTCAGGGGTCCCCGCCAATGAGCAGTTCTTC.

This chain joins TRBV6-1 and TRBJ1-1; TRBD1 matches 9 bases. V shed 1 base and J 5 bases; nucleotides not matched to a gene: 5. CDR3 length: 15 amino acids. Germline V gives CDR1 MNHNS, CDR2 SASEGT. This CDR3 is CASSEGGQGGTEAFF. The DNA for the CDR3 is TGTGCCAGCAGTGAAGGGGGACAGGGAGGGACTGAAGCTTTCTTT.

CDR3 bases: TGTGCCAGTAGGGGGACAGGCCGGAACACTGAAGCTTTCTTT. Amino acid sequence: CASRGTGRNTEAFF. V usage is TRBV19 and J usage is TRBJ1-1; 8 bases line up with TRBD1. Germline lookup yields CDR1 LNHDA and CDR2 SQIVND (reference sequence). The CDR3 has 14 residues. J lost 1 base, V lost 6 bases, and 4 bases had no gene match.

The genes are TRBV5-1 and TRBJ2-3; D possibly corresponds to TRBD1 (6 bases). Trimming took 4 bases from V and 1 from J, leaving 13 bases between them. The CDR3 sequence is 15 residues long. Germline-derived CDR1 and CDR2 are SGHRS and YFSETQ. The CDR3 sequence: CASSAQGFGTDTQYF. DNA for the CDR3: TGCGCCAGCAGCGCCCAGGGGTTTGGCACAGATACGCAGTATTTT. Looking up the rest from reference TRBV5-1 and TRBJ2-3 gives the full variable domain: KAGVTQTPRYLIKTRGQQVTLSCSPISGHRSVSWYQQTPGQGLQFLFEYFSETQRNKGNFPGRFSGRQFSNSRSEMNVSTLELGDSALYLCASSAQGFGTDTQYFGPGTRLTVL.

The J gene is TRBJ1-1, the V gene TRBV18, with D hard to call. The CDR3 is 14 residues long. Between the trimmed V and J ends, which lost 2 bases and 8 bases, there was a span of 15 bases. CDR1 is KGHSH, CDR2 LQKENI, per germline. The CDR3: CASSPSTRHAEAFF. The CDR3 coding sequence is TGTGCCAGCTCACCAAGTACCAGGCACGCCGAAGCTTTCTTT.

This clone appeared a single time. J is TRBJ2-7 and V is TRBV7-9, with a weak D call TRBD1 (6 bases). This CDR3 has 11 amino acids. With 5 bases removed from V and 10 bases from J, the gap between germline ends came to 12 bases. Germline V gene sequence: CDR1 SEHNR, CDR2 FQNEAQ (reference sequence). The CDR3 region has the DNA TGTGCCAGCAGCCAGACAGGAACTCAGTACTTC. It yields the protein CASSQTGTQYF.

The rearrangement uses TRBV19 and TRBJ2-5; 11 positions agree with TRBD2. From germline, CDR1 is LNHDA and CDR2 SQIVND (reference sequence). V lost 5 bases to trimming and J lost 2 bases; unmatched junction nucleotides: 10. The CDR3 consists of 17 residues. CDR3 loop: CASSLPAGLADQETQYF. The CDR3 DNA reads as TGTGCCAGTAGTCTACCCGCGGGACTAGCGGATCAAGAGACCCAGTACTTC.

The chain carries TRBV5-1 and TRBJ1-6; 7 bases fit TRBD1. Germline assignment: CDR1 SGHRS and CDR2 YFSETQ. The CDR3 runs to 14 residues. Trimming took 6 bases from V and 5 from J; bases not matched to a gene: 5. CDR3 sequence reads: CASTPGQNNSPLHF. The CDR3 coding sequence is TGCGCCAGCACCCCGGGACAGAATAATTCACCCCTCCACTTT.

This clone was picked up a small number of times. This same CDR3 is encoded by further DNA sequences in the sample. The chain has TRBV6-1 and TRBJ2-1, with 11 positions matching TRBD2. CDR1 and CDR2 from the germline V gene are MNHNS and SASEGT. The V and J ends lost 4 bases and 1 base, in that order; junction bases with no gene match: 0. The CDR3 totals 15 residues. The CDR3 spells CASSGTSGSYNEQFF. CDR3 DNA sequence: TGTGCCAGCAGTGGGACTAGCGGGTCCTACAATGAGCAGTTCTTC.

V gene TRBV2 combines with J gene TRBJ2-7; the D gene is possibly TRBD2 (5 bases). Per germline, CDR1 SNHLY and CDR2 FYNNEI. Trimming removed 9 bases from V and 2 bases from J, with 8 bases in between. The CDR3 consists of 11 residues. The CDR3 DNA reads TGTGCCAGTGGCGGGCCCTACGAGCAGTACTTC. Protein product: CASGGPYEQYF.

Only a few counts were recorded for this clone. The chain recombines TRBV30 with TRBJ2-7; D gene unclear. The germline V and J ends were trimmed by 0 bases and 9 bases, with 12 bases remaining between them. The CDR3 totals 12 residues. From germline, CDR1 is GTSNPN and CDR2 SVGIG (reference sequence). This CDR3 reads CAWSVSSLRQYF. The CDR3 DNA sequence: TGTGCCTGGAGTGTAAGTAGTTTGCGGCAGTACTTC. Full variable domain (outside the CDR3, taken from reference TRBV30 and TRBJ2-7): SQTIHQWPATLVQPVGSPLSLECTVEGTSNPNLYWYRQAAGRGLQLLFYSVGIGQISSEVPQNLSASRPQDRQFILSSKKLLLSDSGFYLCAWSVSSLRQYFGPGTRLTVT.

V and J are TRBV30 and TRBJ2-3, with D unresolved. Germline CDR1 GTSNPN, CDR2 SVGIG (reference sequence). The CDR3 runs 11 residues. As DNA, the CDR3 is TGTGCAATCCCTTACACAGATACGCAGTATTTT. Its protein is CAIPYTDTQYF.

The rearrangement uses TRBV2 and TRBJ1-5; 7 nucleotides align to TRBD1. Germline V lookup: CDR1 SNHLY, CDR2 FYNNEI. The CDR3 totals 15 residues. V shed 8 bases and J 6 bases; nucleotides not matched to a gene: 13. The DNA of the CDR3 is TGTGCCAGCTCCTTAGGAGAGGGGGCCGGTCAGCCCCAGCATTTT. It translates to CASSLGEGAGQPQHF.

This clone was observed a handful of times. The gene calls are TRBV27 and TRBJ2-1; D is perhaps TRBD1 (6 bases). The germline V gene has CDR1 MNHEY and CDR2 SMNVEV (reference sequence). The CDR3 is 15 residues long. Trimming shortened V by 6 bases and J by 0 bases, and 12 bases separated the two germline ends. The CDR3 region has the DNA TGTGCCAGCAGAGCAGGGGAATACTCCTACAATGAGCAGTTCTTC. Amino acid sequence: CASRAGEYSYNEQFF.

The genes are TRBV7-2 and TRBJ2-7; D might be TRBD2 (5 bases). This CDR3 is built from 15 residues. Germline V gene data show CDR1 as SGHTA and CDR2 as FQGNSA. V lost 1 base and J 2 bases, leaving 12 bases between the germline ends. The CDR3 bases are TGTGCCAGCAGCTTAGGCCCCGGGGTTACCTACGAGCAGTACTTC. Amino acids: CASSLGPGVTYEQYF.

This chain links TRBV7-8 with TRBJ2-3, with 7 nucleotides matching TRBD2. The junction had 10 bases not matched to a gene; V was cut back by 0 bases and J by 7 bases. Germline V gene lookup returns CDR1 SGHVS and CDR2 FQNEAQ. The CDR3 covers 16 residues. The CDR3 DNA sequence: TGTGCCAGCAGCTTAGCGGGGGGGACCGCCGCAAATACGCAGTATTTT. Protein sequence: CASSLAGGTAANTQYF.

The V gene is TRBV15, the J gene TRBJ2-1; a possible D gene is TRBD1 (5 bases). This CDR3 is built from 15 residues. Trimming pared 3 bases from V and 9 bases from J, leaving 18 bases between. CDR1 and CDR2 (germline): LNHNV, YYDKDF (reference sequence). DNA of the CDR3: TGTGCCACCAGCAGTCCTCAGTGGGGCTCCACTGAGCAGTTCTTC. This encodes CATSSPQWGSTEQFF.

This chain joins TRBV5-1 and TRBJ2-7, with a weak D call TRBD1 (6 bases). Germline V gene lookup returns CDR1 SGHRS and CDR2 YFSETQ. The CDR3 runs 14 residues. Between the trimmed V and J ends, which lost 1 base and 2 bases, there was a span of 10 bases. CDR3 sequence reads: CASSLQGWTYEQYF. CDR3 bases: TGCGCCAGCAGCTTGCAGGGGTGGACCTACGAGCAGTACTTC.

The rearrangement links TRBV18 to TRBJ2-1, with TRBD2 identical over 7 bases. The J segment lost 0 bases and the V segment lost 3 bases, leaving 5 bases of the junction unmatched. This CDR3 comprises 16 residues. Germline values: CDR1 KGHSH, CDR2 LQKENI. CDR3 loop: CASSPFGGSSYNEQFF. The CDR3, as DNA: TGTGCCAGCTCACCCTTCGGGGGGAGCTCCTACAATGAGCAGTTCTTC.

This clone was counted a single time. This rearrangement joins TRBV27 to TRBJ1-5; D gene uncertain. V dropped 5 bases and J dropped 3 bases, with 8 bases sitting between them. The CDR3 spans 13 residues. Germline loops: CDR1 MNHEY, CDR2 SMNVEV (reference sequence). The CDR3 region is CASSLILNQPQHF. The CDR3 DNA reads as TGTGCCAGCAGTCTAATTCTCAATCAGCCCCAGCATTTT.

The chain carries TRBV28 and TRBJ2-7; D may be TRBD2 (6 bases). Between the trimmed V and J ends, which lost 5 bases and 7 bases, there was a span of 12 bases. Per the germline V gene, CDR1 is MDHEN and CDR2 is SYDVKM. There are 12 residues in the CDR3. CDR3 sequence reads: CASSPRDWEQYF. DNA for the CDR3: TGTGCCAGCAGTCCGCGGGACTGGGAGCAGTACTTC.

V is TRBV5-1 and J is TRBJ2-3; 9 bases map to TRBD2. Per the germline V gene, CDR1 is SGHRS and CDR2 is YFSETQ. V shed 0 bases, J shed 5 bases, and the junction held 1 base outside the gene matches. The CDR3 spans 14 residues. In DNA form, the CDR3 reads TGCGCCAGCAGCTTGGGACTAGCGGAAGATACGCAGTATTTT. Translating it yields CASSLGLAEDTQYF.

This sequence joins TRBV6-5 and TRBJ2-5; 7 bases align to TRBD2. With V trimmed by 6 bases and J by 4 bases, 8 bases remained unmatched. The CDR3 covers 14 residues. Germline values: CDR1 MNHEY, CDR2 SVGAGI. CDR3 in amino acids: CASRGGRFAETQYF. As DNA, the CDR3 is TGTGCCAGCAGGGGCGGGAGATTTGCAGAGACCCAGTACTTC.

The chain is built from TRBV4-2 and TRBJ2-3; 7 bases are shared with TRBD2. CDR3 length: 15 amino acids. CDR1 is LGHNA and CDR2 is YNFKEQ in the germline V gene. The V gene end was trimmed by 4 bases and the J gene end by 0 bases; junction bases not matched to a gene: 4. The CDR3 is CASSPGGSSTDTQYF. The CDR3 coding sequence is TGTGCCAGCAGCCCGGGGGGATCTAGCACAGATACGCAGTATTTT.

The chain links TRBV30 to TRBJ2-2; 7 bases are a match to TRBD2. This CDR3 comprises 13 residues. V dropped 0 bases and J dropped 11; count of bases not matched to a gene: 6. The V gene's germline CDR1 is GTSNPN and CDR2 SVGIG (reference sequence). This CDR3 reads CAWSVRAGFELFF. The CDR3 region has the DNA TGTGCCTGGAGTGTACGAGCGGGGTTTGAGCTGTTTTTT.

This clone was counted between two and nine times. The chain carries TRBV2 and TRBJ2-7; TRBD2 is a possible D gene (5 bases). The CDR3 has 17 amino acids. V lost 7 bases, J lost 2 bases, and 24 bases lay in between. Germline values: CDR1 SNHLY, CDR2 FYNNEI. CDR3 loop: CASTELGGPVPTYEQYF. CDR3 in DNA: TGTGCCAGCACTGAGTTAGGAGGACCAGTTCCAACCTACGAGCAGTACTTC.

This clone was detected only a few times. The CDR3 nucleotides are TGTGCCAGCAAGGTGGACAGGAGTGACGAGACCCAGTACTTC. This translates into CASKVDRSDETQYF. The V and J genes are TRBV2 and TRBJ2-5; 7 nucleotides line up with TRBD1. This CDR3 is built from 14 residues. Germline V CDR1 and CDR2: SNHLY, FYNNEI. The trim removed 7 bases at V and 5 bases at J, leaving 10 bases unmatched. Complete variable domain (other parts from reference TRBV2 and TRBJ2-5): EPEVTQTPSHQVTQMGQEVILRCVPISNHLYFYWYRQILGQKVEFLVSFYNNEISEKSEIFDDQFSVERPDGSNFTLKIRSTKLEDSAMYFCASKVDRSDETQYFGPGTRLLVL.

This sequence joins TRBV30 and TRBJ1-3, with 7 bases aligning to TRBD1. This CDR3 is built from 14 residues. Germline CDR1 is GTSNPN and CDR2 is SVGIG (reference sequence). V lost 4 bases to trimming and J lost 8 bases; unmatched junction nucleotides: 11. This chain's CDR3 is CAWILRDRNYTIYF. The DNA for the CDR3 is TGTGCCTGGATACTCCGGGACAGAAATTACACCATATATTTT.

In the case of this clone: Given the absence of the conserved phenylalanine or tryptophan at the CDR3 end, a read error is likely. This chain connects TRBV30 to TRBJ2-3; a weak D match, TRBD2 (5 bases). With 4 bases removed from V and 8 bases from J, the gap between germline ends came to 16 bases. The CDR3 length is 13 residues. The germline V gene has CDR1 GTSNPN and CDR2 SVGIG (reference sequence). CDR3 bases: TGTGCCTGGACCGAGGGAACGTCGGGTACGCAGTATGTT. It yields the protein CAWTEGTSGTQYV.

This sequence joins TRBV10-2 and TRBJ2-1; TRBD1 matches at 7 bases. Germline V gene lookup returns CDR1 WSHSY and CDR2 SAAADI. Trimming cost V 6 bases and J 8 bases; bases outside gene matches: 7. The CDR3 is made up of 13 amino acids. CDR3: CASRSDRVDEQFF. CDR3 bases: TGCGCCAGCAGATCCGACAGGGTCGATGAGCAGTTCTTC.